The rows below give T cell receptor beta chains drawn from one sample of a study of blood T cell repertoires in COVID-19. Produced via immunoSEQ multiplex PCR; TCRdb's table is partial and in-frame only. The table has over 250,000 clones, roughly 90% seen once. Sequencing input: PBMCs or T cells enriched from blood (not recorded which). The receptors stem from a man in his sixties who had recovered from COVID-19. Both conserved end residues are part of each CDR3. The order of the fields is J gene, D gene, V gene, clone size, CDR3 protein, CDR3 DNA. The D gene is left open where the match is weak. Size is stated for part of the rows, as once, few or many counts, or as a class when the clone is expanded.

>TRBJ1-2|NA|TRBV27|NA
CASREVGNYGYTF
TGTGCCAGCAGGGAGGTGGGAAACTATGGCTACACCTTC
>TRBJ2-1|TRBD2|TRBV25-1|NA
CASSAPGTSGRLYNEQFF
TGTGCCAGCAGTGCCCCCGGGACTAGCGGGAGATTGTACAATGAGCAGTTCTTC
>TRBJ1-1|NA|TRBV30|NA
CAWSVRLNTEAFF
TGTGCCTGGAGTGTTCGGTTGAACACTGAAGCTTTCTTT
>TRBJ2-7|NA|TRBV7-2|NA
CASSITGSEQYF
TGTGCCAGCAGCATTACAGGGTCCGAGCAGTACTTC
>TRBJ2-3|TRBD1|TRBV2|NA
CASSPDRGTDTQYF
TGTGCCAGCAGTCCCGACAGGGGCACAGATACGCAGTATTTT
>TRBJ1-1|TRBD1|TRBV30|NA
CAWRGGNLNTEAFF
TGTGCCTGGAGAGGGGGCAACTTGAACACTGAAGCTTTCTTT
>TRBJ1-1|TRBD1|TRBV9|NA
CASSVRTGDTEAFF
TGTGCCAGCAGCGTACGCACAGGGGACACTGAAGCTTTCTTT
>TRBJ1-1|TRBD1|TRBV6-1|once
CASSGRDRVKDTEAFF
TGTGCCAGCAGTGGCCGGGACAGGGTTAAGGACACTGAAGCTTTCTTT
>TRBJ1-1|TRBD1|TRBV9|NA
CASSGDTGGWNTEAFF
TGTGCCAGCAGCGGAGATACAGGGGGTTGGAACACTGAAGCTTTCTTT
>TRBJ2-2|NA|TRBV7-8|NA
CASSRLVRVTGELFF
TGTGCCAGCAGCCGCCTTGTTCGGGTCACCGGGGAGCTGTTTTTT
>TRBJ2-2|NA|TRBV2|NA
CASSVFEGFTGELFF
TGTGCCAGCAGTGTCTTCGAGGGTTTCACCGGGGAGCTGTTTTTT
>TRBJ2-2|NA|TRBV2|NA
CASRLGRSNTGELFF
TGTGCCAGCAGGTTGGGCAGGTCGAACACCGGGGAGCTGTTTTTT
>TRBJ1-1|NA|TRBV7-9|NA
CASSLGLGGMNTEAFF
TGTGCCAGCAGCTTAGGTTTGGGAGGGATGAACACTGAAGCTTTCTTT
>TRBJ2-1|TRBD2|TRBV10-2|NA
CASSEEGRGGSYNEQFF
TGCGCCAGCAGTGAAGAAGGGCGGGGGGGCTCCTACAATGAGCAGTTCTTC
>TRBJ2-7|NA|TRBV20-1|NA
CSVEGSYEQYF
TGCAGTGTCGAGGGATCCTACGAGCAGTACTTC
>TRBJ2-3|TRBD2|TRBV19|NA
CASSNPSGRRTDTQYF
TGTGCCAGTAGTAACCCTAGCGGGAGGAGGACAGATACGCAGTATTTT
>TRBJ2-5|TRBD2|TRBV11-2|NA
CASSGISGRALQETQYF
TGTGCCAGCAGCGGAATTAGCGGGAGGGCCTTGCAAGAGACCCAGTACTTC
>TRBJ2-1|TRBD1|TRBV4-1|NA
CASSQEGTGGYNEQFF
TGCGCCAGCAGCCAAGAAGGAACAGGGGGTTACAATGAGCAGTTCTTC
>TRBJ1-2|NA|TRBV18|once
CASSENSNYGYTF
TGTGCCAGCTCAGAAAACAGCAACTATGGCTACACCTTC
>TRBJ1-3|NA|TRBV6-1|NA
CASSEIRSGNTIYF
TGTGCCAGCAGTGAAATCAGGTCTGGAAACACCATATATTTT
>TRBJ2-7|TRBD1|TRBV9|NA
CASSVAETDRVKYF
TGTGCCAGCAGCGTAGCTGAGACGGACAGGGTGAAGTACTTC
>TRBJ1-4|NA|TRBV20-1|NA
CSASPGIEKLFF
TGCAGTGCTAGTCCAGGAATAGAAAAACTGTTTTTT